This is a list of T cell receptor beta chains from one sample in a study of T-cell memory formation after mild COVID-19. TCRdb analysed the 5' RACE reads with MiXCR anew, one entry per CDR3 protein. The sample shows fewer than 250,000 distinct CDR3 sequences, around 30% of them seen only once. Sample: PBMCs or a T cell subset sorted from them (not recorded which). The receptors stem from an adult woman who had mild COVID-19 (a few samples of this study predate the infection). Cell type and time point are not known. Both conserved end residues are part of each CDR3. The order of the fields is clone size, V gene, D gene, J gene, CDR3 protein, CDR3 DNA. A D gene is named only where the DNA matches it firmly. Expanded clones get a size class; other rows say once, few or many, or leave the size out.

>.|TRBV20-1|.|TRBJ1-6
CSARRTLNSPLHF
TGCAGTGCTAGACGGACTTTGAATTCACCCCTCCACTTT
>.|TRBV11-1|.|TRBJ2-3
CASSLVSDTDTQYF
TGTGCCAGCAGCTTAGTGAGTGACACAGATACGCAGTATTTT
>few|TRBV7-9|TRBD2|TRBJ2-7
CASSPGLAGDLYEQYF
TGTGCCAGCAGCCCGGGACTAGCGGGAGACCTCTACGAGCAGTACTTC
>.|TRBV3-1|TRBD2|TRBJ2-1
CASSPTSGTSGYNEQFF
TGTGCCAGCAGCCCAACGTCCGGGACTAGCGGTTACAATGAGCAGTTCTTC
>.|TRBV25-1|.|TRBJ1-1
CATSKRGGNTEAFF
TGTGCCACCTCGAAACGGGGGGGGAACACTGAAGCTTTCTTT
>.|TRBV29-1|.|TRBJ1-2
CSVTRGYGYTF
TGCAGCGTGACCAGAGGCTATGGCTACACCTTC
>few|TRBV20-1|TRBD2|TRBJ2-5
CSARLRAGQETQYF
TGCAGTGCTAGACTACGAGCGGGGCAAGAGACCCAGTACTTC
>.|TRBV7-6|TRBD2|TRBJ2-1
CASSPATAGGRNNEQFF
TGTGCCAGCAGCCCCGCGACAGCGGGGGGGAGAAACAATGAGCAGTTCTTC
>.|TRBV7-9|TRBD1|TRBJ2-7
CATRQGPYEQYF
TGTGCCACTCGACAGGGACCCTACGAGCAGTACTTC
>few|TRBV18|TRBD1|TRBJ1-2
CASSPQTGADYGYTF
TGTGCCAGCTCACCACAGACAGGGGCAGACTATGGCTACACCTTC
>.|TRBV12-3/TRBV12-4|.|TRBJ2-7
CASSSTYYEQYF
TGTGCCAGCAGTTCGACCTACTACGAGCAGTACTTC
>.|TRBV6-2/TRBV6-3|TRBD2|TRBJ2-7
CASSHERDSYEQYF
TGTGCCAGCAGTCACGAGCGGGACTCCTACGAGCAGTACTTC
>.|TRBV30|.|TRBJ2-7
CAWSVESGVHSYEQYF
TGTGCCTGGAGTGTAGAATCGGGAGTGCATTCCTACGAGCAGTACTTC
>.|TRBV24-1|TRBD2|TRBJ2-3
CATSERGLAGGHTDTQYF
TGTGCCACCAGTGAACGTGGACTAGCGGGAGGCCACACAGATACGCAGTATTTT
>few|TRBV6-2/TRBV6-3|TRBD2|TRBJ2-3
CASRKMGLAGADTQYF
TGTGCCAGCAGAAAGATGGGACTAGCGGGAGCAGATACGCAGTATTTT
>few|TRBV7-2|TRBD2|TRBJ2-1
CASSLEAGGVNEQFF
TGTGCCAGCAGCTTAGAAGCGGGAGGGGTCAATGAGCAGTTCTTC
>few|TRBV7-9|.|TRBJ2-4
CASRLMGQDIQYF
TGTGCCAGCAGACTCATGGGCCAGGACATTCAGTACTTC
>.|TRBV20-1|TRBD1|TRBJ2-7
CSARGQGGFEQYF
TGCAGTGCTAGAGGACAGGGGGGCTTTGAGCAGTACTTC
>few|TRBV5-6|TRBD1|TRBJ2-7
CASSWRDRPNSYEQYF
TGTGCCAGCAGCTGGAGGGACAGGCCAAACTCCTACGAGCAGTACTTC
>.|TRBV3-1|.|TRBJ2-2
CASSQDRGFWPGTGELFF
TGTGCCAGCAGCCAAGATCGCGGGTTTTGGCCGGGGACCGGGGAGCTGTTTTTT
>.|TRBV7-2|TRBD1|TRBJ1-1
CASSYRTGMNTEAFF
TGTGCCAGCAGCTACAGGACAGGCATGAACACTGAAGCTTTCTTT